The T cell receptor (beta chain) described here comes from a study of shared clonotypes between healthy human individuals. J gave up 1 base and V 1 base, and 9 bases lay outside the gene matches. The CDR3 is 18 amino acids. CDR1 is SEHNR, CDR2 FQNEAQ, per germline (reference sequence). Data came from immunoSEQ multiplex PCR; TCRdb stores just in-frame clones and leaves some out. The table records 2,500,000 or so clones, around 94% of them present only once. A note on this clone: The antigen is unknown.

Naive CD45RA+ and memory CD45RA-negative subsets were split from CD4+ cells. Study observations and caveats: Sharing across four donors was highest in naive CD4 (roughly 5%) and lowest in memory CD8 (0.4%).

This sequence originates from a man aged 18 to 29 in good health. Sequencing input: naive CD4+ T cells sorted from blood. As for subset: CD45RA+ positively selected. This chain links TRBV7-9 with TRBJ2-3; 9 bases fit TRBD1. The CDR3 spells CASSLGAYRGRGTDTQYF. CDR3 DNA: TGTGCCAGCAGCTTAGGGGCCTACAGGGGGCGCGGCACAGATACGCAGTATTTT.